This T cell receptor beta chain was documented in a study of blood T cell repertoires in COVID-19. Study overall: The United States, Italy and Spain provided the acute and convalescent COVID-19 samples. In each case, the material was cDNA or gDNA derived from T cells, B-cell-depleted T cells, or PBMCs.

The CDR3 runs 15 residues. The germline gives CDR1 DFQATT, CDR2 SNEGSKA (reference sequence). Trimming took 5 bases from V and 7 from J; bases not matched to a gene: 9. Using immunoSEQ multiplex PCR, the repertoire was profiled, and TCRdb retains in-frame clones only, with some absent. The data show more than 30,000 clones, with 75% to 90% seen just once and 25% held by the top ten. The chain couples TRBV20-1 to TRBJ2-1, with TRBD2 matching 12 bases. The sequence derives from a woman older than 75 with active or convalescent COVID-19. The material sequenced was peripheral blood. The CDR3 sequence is CSAGDRTSGANEQFF. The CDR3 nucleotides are TGCAGTGCTGGTGACAGGACTAGCGGGGCGAATGAGCAGTTCTTC.